This T cell receptor (beta chain) originates from a study of shared clonotypes between healthy human individuals. This CDR3 region has 12 residues. Trimming stripped 1 base from V and 6 bases from J, with 7 bases between. Germline values: CDR1 SGHAT, CDR2 FQNNGV. Method: immunoSEQ multiplex PCR; TCRdb's copy keeps in-frame clones and lacks some. The table has hundreds of thousands of clones, around 92% seen once. In the naive CD8 group, cells lacked CD45RO and were positively selected for CCR7, so terminally differentiated effector memory CD45RA+ cells were left out. The chain carries TRBV11-2 and TRBJ2-7; D unresolved. The receptor's source is a man under 40 in good health. Source material: naive CD8+ T cells sorted from blood. The CDR3 DNA reads TGTGCCAGCAGCTTAGGGCCCTCCGAGCAGTACTTC. Translating gives CASSLGPSEQYF.